This is a list of T cell receptor beta chains from one sample in a study of T cells in Graves' hyperthyroidism and ophthalmopathy. One entry per CDR3 protein results from TCRdb running MiXCR on the multiplex PCR reads. The sample contains over 500,000 distinct CDR3 sequences, about 46% of which appear only once. The sample was peripheral blood or thyroid tissue (not recorded which). The receptor set was obtained from an adult woman with Graves' disease, either hyperthyroidism or ophthalmopathy (not recorded which). CDR3s include the opening cysteine and the closing phenylalanine or tryptophan. D genes are given only for firm matches. Size tells how often a clone was seen (once, few, many) or the class of an expanded clone, and some rows leave it out.

d_call | j_call | clone_size | v_call | cdr3_nt | cdr3_aa
- | TRBJ2-7 | - | TRBV11-2 | TGTGCCAGCAGCCCCAGAGCAGGGGCCTCCTACGAGCAGTACTTC | CASSPRAGASYEQYF
- | TRBJ1-5 | - | TRBV6-1 | TGTGCCAGCTCTTATGGGGACCATCAGCCCCAGCATTTT | CASSYGDHQPQHF
- | TRBJ2-2 | - | TRBV6-6 | TGTGCCAGTCGGGACGTTACGAACACCGGGGAGCTGTTTTTT | CASRDVTNTGELFF
- | TRBJ2-5 | many | TRBV10-2 | TGCGCCAGCAGCACAGGAGAGACCCAGTACTTC | CASSTGETQYF
TRBD1 | TRBJ1-2 | few | TRBV20-1 | TGCAGTGCAAGAGGACAGGGGAGTCGGTATGGCTACACCTTC | CSARGQGSRYGYTF
- | TRBJ2-5 | many | TRBV20-1 | TGCAGTGCTAGAGAACTATCGGGGACCCAGTACTTC | CSARELSGTQYF
TRBD1 | TRBJ1-2 | few | TRBV9 | TGTGCCAGCGGGACAGGGGCGACTTACTATGGCTACACCTTC | CASGTGATYYGYTF
- | TRBJ1-1 | few | TRBV29-1 | TGCAGCGTTGAAGATTCGGGCAGGTGGAACACTGAAGCTTTCTTT | CSVEDSGRWNTEAFF
- | TRBJ1-2 | - | TRBV20-1 | TGCAGTGCTAGCTTACAAAATAGAGGGGACGATGGCTACACCTTC | CSASLQNRGDDGYTF
TRBD1 | TRBJ1-6 | - | TRBV15 | TGTGCCGCCTCCACAGGGGCGGCATCACCCCTCCACTTT | CAASTGAASPLHF
TRBD2 | TRBJ2-5 | many | TRBV10-3 | TGTGCCATCAGTCCCCTAGCGGGATTCCAAGAGACCCAGTACTTC | CAISPLAGFQETQYF
TRBD1 | TRBJ2-7 | - | TRBV28 | TGTGCCAGCAGTCCTACCCAGGGGGCTTCCGAGCAGTACTTC | CASSPTQGASEQYF
TRBD1 | TRBJ2-5 | few | TRBV15 | TGTGCCACCAGCAGTGGCCCCGGGACAGAAAACGTGACCCAGTACTTC | CATSSGPGTENVTQYF
- | TRBJ2-2 | - | TRBV2 | TGTGCCAGCAGTGAAGACAGGGTCACCGGGGAGCTGTTTTTT | CASSEDRVTGELFF
TRBD2 | TRBJ2-7 | - | TRBV6-6 | TGTGCCAGCAGTCCGACTAGCGGGAGGGGGTACGAGCAGTACTTC | CASSPTSGRGYEQYF
TRBD1 | TRBJ2-7 | - | TRBV20-1 | TGCAGTGCCCGGACAGGAAGCAACCCCTACGAGCAGTACTTC | CSARTGSNPYEQYF
TRBD1 | TRBJ1-6 | - | TRBV12-3/TRBV12-4 | TGTGCCAGCAGTTCACAGGGGGCATCTTCACCCCTCCACTTT | CASSSQGASSPLHF
- | TRBJ2-5 | few | TRBV25-1 | TGTGCCAGCAGGGGGTGGGCCATGGAGACCCAGTACTTC | CASRGWAMETQYF
TRBD1 | TRBJ2-7 | many | TRBV29-1 | TGCAGCGTCCAGGCAGGGGGAGTCGGCTACGAGCAGTACTTC | CSVQAGGVGYEQYF
- | TRBJ1-1 | few | TRBV5-1 | TGCGCCAGCAGCTTGGGAGGACAGTATGAAGCTTTCTTT | CASSLGGQYEAFF
TRBD1 | TRBJ2-7 | - | TRBV7-3 | TGTGCCAGCAGCTCACTAGGGACAGGGAGTTACGAGCAGTACTTC | CASSSLGTGSYEQYF
TRBD1 | TRBJ2-3 | - | TRBV24-1 | TGTGCCACCACCGACAGGGAAGCTAGCACAGATACGCAGTATTTT | CATTDREASTDTQYF
- | TRBJ2-7 | - | TRBV7-3 | TGTGCCAGCAGCTTAGAGTTCGGGGGATCCGAGCAGTACTTC | CASSLEFGGSEQYF
- | TRBJ1-6 | - | TRBV9 | TGTGCCAGCAGCGTAGGCGGGGTATCACCCCTCCACTTT | CASSVGGVSPLHF
TRBD2 | TRBJ2-7 | many | TRBV10-2 | TGCGCCACATTAGCGGGAGGGCCGTCTGGGCAGTACTTC | CATLAGGPSGQYF
- | TRBJ1-1 | few | TRBV14 | TGTGCCAGCATGTCTACCCTCTTCACTGAAGCTTTCTTT | CASMSTLFTEAFF
- | TRBJ2-6 | many | TRBV29-1 | TGCAGCGCCGCTGGACTGCTCTCTGGGGCCAACGTCCTGACTTTC | CSAAGLLSGANVLTF
- | TRBJ2-2 | once | TRBV11-3 | TGTGCCAGCAGCTTAGAGGGTGCGAACACCGGGGAGCTGTTTTTT | CASSLEGANTGELFF
TRBD1 | TRBJ1-6 | - | TRBV20-1 | TGCAGTGCCCGAGGGCTCGGGACAGACTATAATTCACCCCTCCACTTT | CSARGLGTDYNSPLHF
- | TRBJ1-5 | - | TRBV2 | TGTGCTCGCCCACCAGGGGCCGACAATCAGCCCCAGCATTTT | CARPPGADNQPQHF
TRBD2 | TRBJ2-1 | - | TRBV25-1 | TGTGCCAGCAGTGCTAGCGGGAGCCGATCCTACAATGAGCAGTTCTTC | CASSASGSRSYNEQFF
- | TRBJ2-5 | - | TRBV6-2/TRBV6-3 | TGTGCCAGCAGTTACTCGGGGGGGACCCAGTACTTC | CASSYSGGTQYF
- | TRBJ1-1 | many | TRBV11-2 | TGTGCCAGCAGCATTATCAGGGGTGGGACTGAAGCTTTCTTT | CASSIIRGGTEAFF
- | TRBJ1-4 | - | TRBV20-1 | TGCAGTGCCAGAGACGGATTGGACGAAAAACTGTTTTTT | CSARDGLDEKLFF
- | TRBJ1-1 | - | TRBV9 | TGTGCCAGCAGCCGGACGGGGGAGAGGTCTGAAGCTTTCTTT | CASSRTGERSEAFF
TRBD2 | TRBJ2-2 | few | TRBV28 | TGTGCCAGCAGCTTATATTCCAGCGGGAGGAACGGGGAGCTGTTTTTT | CASSLYSSGRNGELFF
TRBD1 | TRBJ1-1 | - | TRBV19 | TGTGCCAGTAGTATATCAACAGGGGGGACGAACACTGAAGCTTTCTTT | CASSISTGGTNTEAFF
TRBD2 | TRBJ2-7 | many | TRBV29-1 | TGCAGCGTTGGGCCGGGACTAGCGTCATACGAGCAGTACTTC | CSVGPGLASYEQYF
TRBD2 | TRBJ2-7 | many | TRBV7-8 | TGTGCCAGCAGCACGAGCGGGAGTGCCTACGAGCAGTACTTC | CASSTSGSAYEQYF
- | TRBJ2-7 | - | TRBV20-1 | TGCAGTGCTAGAGAAAGGAGCGGTTTTTTGAACGAGCAGTACTTC | CSARERSGFLNEQYF